This paragraph reports one T cell receptor beta chain. No antigen is known for it. The sample carries other DNA sequences with the same CDR3. The data were produced by immunoSEQ multiplex PCR, yet TCRdb's version contains in-frame clones alone and is incomplete. The repertoire holds under 30,000 clones, with approximately 84% as singletons. These data come from a study of OX40 agonist ivuxolimab in advanced cancers. Study-level points and caveats: At doses 0.1 to 3.0 mg/kg, CD4+ and CD8+ clones expanded. It was also the case that some nonresponders had low normalized T-cell clonal expansion.

The input for sequencing was CD4+ or CD8+ T cells sorted from blood, taken in a trial of the OX40 agonist ivuxolimab. The source of this sequence is an adult with an advanced solid tumor such as melanoma, head and neck, liver or kidney cancer.

This CDR3 reads CASSSGTWGEKLFF. The CDR3 nucleotides are TGTGCCAGCAGTTCGGGAACCTGGGGTGAAAAACTGTTTTTT. The rearrangement joins TRBV27 to TRBJ1-4; D not certain. The CDR3 is 14 residues long. The germline CDR1 and CDR2 sequences are MNHEY and SMNVEV (reference sequence). Trimming removed 4 bases at V and 7 bases at J, with 13 bases between.